This T cell receptor beta chain was found in a study of blood T cell repertoires in COVID-19. Across the whole study: Both acute and convalescent COVID-19 samples were obtained from the United States, Italy and Spain.

The junction had 5 bases not matched to a gene; V was cut back by 5 bases and J by 3 bases. The CDR3 is made up of 15 amino acids. Germline CDR1 and CDR2: SGHVS and FQNEAQ. Methods used by the authors: Nucleated cell counts were estimated from reference gene primer amplification. The assay was immunoSEQ multiplex PCR, and TCRdb's table has in-frame clones only and misses some. Clone size and the V and J calls come from that table; the DNA yielded D and trimming. This table holds about 100,000 clones, roughly 79% found once. The V and J genes are TRBV7-8 and TRBJ2-5, with 11 nucleotides matching TRBD2. The sequence came from a man aged 65-85 years with active or convalescent COVID-19. The material sequenced was peripheral blood. The CDR3 nucleotides are TGTGCCAGCAGCCCCCTGGGACTAGCGGAAGAGACCCAGTACTTC. Translating it yields CASSPLGLAEETQYF.